Below are 6 T cell receptor beta chains sequenced from a single sample in a study of T cells after yellow fever vaccination. From the 5' RACE reads, TCRdb called clonotypes with MiXCR, one entry per CDR3 protein. The sample lists around 260,000 distinct CDR3 sequences; about 5.2% were seen once. The sequencing used CD4+ T cells sorted from PBMCs, collected on the day of the yellow fever booster vaccination. These receptors originate from a man aged 18 to 29 who received the YFV17D yellow fever vaccine.

A word on this clonotype: A much larger clone lies one base from this, so it may be a read error. The J gene is TRBJ1-2, the V gene TRBV6-6, with unresolved D. V was trimmed by 4 bases and J by 2 bases, leaving 8 bases between them. CDR3 length: 13 residues. Germline V gives CDR1 MNHNY, CDR2 SVGAGI (reference sequence). The CDR3 region is CASSWTKNYGYTF. The CDR3 nucleotides read TGTGCCAGCAGTTGGACGAAAAACTATGGCTACACCTTC.

J is TRBJ1-4 and V is TRBV5-6; D unresolved. This CDR3 is built from 15 residues. V lost 2 bases and J lost 11, with 19 bases in between. Germline V gene sequence: CDR1 SGHDT, CDR2 YYEEEE. The CDR3 DNA follows: TGTGCCAGCAGCTTTTCCCCAGGACGGGAGAGGAAACTGTTTTTT. Residues: CASSFSPGRERKLFF.

The chain couples TRBV20-1 to TRBJ2-5; weak D call: TRBD1 (5 bases). The CDR3 has 12 amino acids. V was pared by 7 bases and J by 3 bases, with 12 bases between. Germline V gene lookup returns CDR1 DFQATT and CDR2 SNEGSKA (reference sequence). CDR3 nucleotides: TGCAGTGTCAATTCCAGGGAAGAGACCCAGTACTTC. Its protein is CSVNSREETQYF.

This clonotype was seen repeatedly, ten times or more. The chain employs TRBV4-1 and TRBJ2-3; 8 positions match TRBD2. V lost 1 base and J lost 0; bases outside the gene matches: 6. The CDR3 spans 17 residues. CDR1 and CDR2 from the germline V gene are MGHRA and YSYEKL. The CDR3: CASSQGGLAGSTDTQYF. CDR3 DNA sequence: TGCGCCAGCAGCCAAGGGGGATTAGCGGGGAGCACAGATACGCAGTATTTT.

This clonotype has a count of ten or more. The chain has TRBV20-1 and TRBJ1-2; D not certain. CDR3 length equals 11 residues. Between the trimmed V and J ends, which lost 2 bases and 4 bases, there was a span of 5 bases. CDR1 is DFQATT and CDR2 is SNEGSKA in the germline V gene (reference sequence). CDR3 protein: CSARKPYGYTF. CDR3 nucleotides: TGCAGTGCTAGAAAACCCTATGGCTACACCTTC.

V usage is TRBV18 and J usage is TRBJ2-7; weak D call: TRBD1 (5 bases). Germline CDR1 is KGHSH and CDR2 is LQKENI. This CDR3 has 13 amino acids. V dropped 6 bases and J dropped 7 bases, with 16 bases sitting between them. The CDR3 DNA is TGTGCCAGCTCCCCATCGGCCAGGGCTGAGCAGTACGTC. This gives the protein CASSPSARAEQYV.